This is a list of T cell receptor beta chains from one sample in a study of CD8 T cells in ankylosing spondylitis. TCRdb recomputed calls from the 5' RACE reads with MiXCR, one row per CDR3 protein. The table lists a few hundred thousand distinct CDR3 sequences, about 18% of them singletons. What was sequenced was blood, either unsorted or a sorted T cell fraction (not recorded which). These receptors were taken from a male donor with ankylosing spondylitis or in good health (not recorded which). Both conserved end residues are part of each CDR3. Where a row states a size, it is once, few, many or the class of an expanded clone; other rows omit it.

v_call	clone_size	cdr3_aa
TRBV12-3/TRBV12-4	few	CASRDPTGGSEKLFF
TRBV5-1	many	CASSLGLAGAVDEQYF
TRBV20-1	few	CSAETSTEDSSYEQYF
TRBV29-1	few	CSVDLLAGAKNIQYF
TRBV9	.	CASSVSGQGAPGNIQYF
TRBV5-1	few	CASSLDASGPADTQYF
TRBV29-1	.	CSVGGTSSYEQYF
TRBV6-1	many	CASRGPSTDTQYF
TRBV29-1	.	CSVSDGGAQYF
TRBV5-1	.	CASNVGEGLYNEQFF
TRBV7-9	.	CASVAPGQGPFGTF
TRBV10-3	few	CAISGGTGLAKNIQYF
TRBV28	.	CASSPRTGLNEQFF
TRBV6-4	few	CASSEFSATDTQYF